The rows below give T cell receptor beta chains drawn from one sample of a study of T-cell memory formation after mild COVID-19. From the 5' RACE reads, TCRdb called clonotypes with MiXCR, one entry per CDR3 protein. The data show a few hundred thousand distinct CDR3 sequences, around an eighth seen once. Sequenced: PBMCs or a T cell subset sorted from them (not recorded which). Receptor source: a man aged 18-30 years who had mild COVID-19 (a few samples of this study predate the infection). Cell type and time point are not known. CDR3s include the opening cysteine and the closing phenylalanine or tryptophan.

len	v_gene	j_gene	CDR3aa
16	TRBV30	TRBJ2-7	CAWRKSWGQGAYEQYF
15	TRBV6-2/TRBV6-3	TRBJ2-1	CASRLTGGPYNEQFF
13	TRBV7-2	TRBJ1-5	CASADYSNQPQHF
15	TRBV12-3/TRBV12-4	TRBJ2-2	CASTPGLAGTGELFF
17	TRBV5-1	TRBJ2-2	CASRPSLAGGLGGELFF
15	TRBV6-4	TRBJ2-1	CASSEGASSYNEQFF
16	TRBV4-3	TRBJ2-1	CASSQDEGPSFNEQFF
14	TRBV12-3/TRBV12-4	TRBJ2-7	CASSSGAGRREQYF
14	TRBV28	TRBJ1-5	CASSLSRGWQPQHF
16	TRBV28	TRBJ2-2	CAIRRAGGYSTGELFF
14	TRBV5-1	TRBJ1-1	CASSAQGQGTEAFF
15	TRBV27	TRBJ2-1	CASSLSMHGYNEQFF
14	TRBV5-5	TRBJ2-3	CASSSRDWPDTQYF
17	TRBV4-1	TRBJ1-4	CASSRSTGWTTNEKLFF
12	TRBV9	TRBJ1-2	CASSVGGSGYTF
15	TRBV6-1	TRBJ2-1	CASSVGQGSYNEQFF
15	TRBV7-9	TRBJ1-5	CASSPDSPAAWPQHF
14	TRBV20-1	TRBJ2-1	CSARALGGFDEQFF
12	TRBV6-6	TRBJ2-1	CASTGGNNEQFF
13	TRBV5-1	TRBJ1-1	CASSLDSTREAFF
15	TRBV7-6	TRBJ2-5	CASRWDSGGQETQYF
13	TRBV11-3	TRBJ2-7	CASSPTRTGEQYF
17	TRBV5-4	TRBJ2-3	CASSFGTSGVSTDTQYF
15	TRBV2	TRBJ2-3	CASTIRGGTTDTQYF
15	TRBV2	TRBJ2-3	CASSHGEASTDTQYF
15	TRBV20-1	TRBJ2-3	CSADGLAGGPDTQYF
15	TRBV12-3/TRBV12-4	TRBJ1-5	CASSWGTGSDQPQHF
17	TRBV7-8	TRBJ1-5	CASSFKDRPFGNQPQHF
16	TRBV15	TRBJ1-4	CATSRDQAVGGEKLFF
16	TRBV7-3	TRBJ2-2	CASSPTGTRGTGELFF
16	TRBV9	TRBJ2-3	CASSVGRAGGSDTQYF
14	TRBV12-3/TRBV12-4	TRBJ1-1	CASSFSTADTEAFF
14	TRBV7-2	TRBJ2-5	CASSLWTSQETQYF
14	TRBV6-5	TRBJ2-5	CASSYSILGRTQYF
11	TRBV20-1	TRBJ2-1	CSASTDNEQFF
13	TRBV5-1	TRBJ1-5	CASSQQGNQPQHF
13	TRBV6-5	TRBJ2-3	CASKRQGTDTQYF
15	TRBV19	TRBJ2-7	CASSIDPDSTYEQYF
14	TRBV12-3/TRBV12-4	TRBJ2-1	CASVPGLEDDEQFF
13	TRBV6-6	TRBJ1-2	CASSYDQGYGYTF
15	TRBV4-1	TRBJ2-3	CASSQGSLARDTQYF
14	TRBV7-9	TRBJ2-7	CASSTGTDVYEQYF
12	TRBV12-3/TRBV12-4	TRBJ1-5	CASSRGDQPQHF
13	TRBV29-1	TRBJ2-7	CSVGLGSSYEQYF
14	TRBV7-2	TRBJ1-2	CASSRTGVNYGYTF
12	TRBV6-2/TRBV6-3	TRBJ2-1	CASSSQGPEQFF
13	TRBV6-5	TRBJ1-2	CASRGTGGSGYTF
12	TRBV5-4	TRBJ1-6	CASSFSDSPLHF
12	TRBV20-1	TRBJ1-5	CSASRETQPQHF
16	TRBV19	TRBJ2-1	CATPKGRLSSYNEQFF
15	TRBV5-5	TRBJ1-2	CASSPHPEGRDGYTF
16	TRBV4-2	TRBJ1-1	CASSQDPRGGGTEAFF
15	TRBV27	TRBJ1-2	CASSLLAGPNYGYTF
17	TRBV27	TRBJ2-2	CASSLGSGGATTGELFF
17	TRBV18	TRBJ2-3	CASSANGGGIFTDTQYF
16	TRBV5-1	TRBJ2-5	CASSLAVGTGQETQYF